These 25 T cell receptor beta chains came from one sample sequenced in a study of a mutant IDH1 vaccine in newly diagnosed glioma. Time point reported: baseline, week 1 (first vaccination visit). Treatment given: pre-vaccination baseline after standard-of-care therapy. Sequencing used immunoSEQ multiplex PCR; TCRdb keeps in-frame clones, though not all of them. The table lists 45,000 to 55,000 clones, 86% of them singletons. The sample here was PBMCs, taken from a glioma patient treated with radiotherapy, temozolomide or both. All receptors derive from a middle-aged man with glioma.

J is TRBJ2-7 and V is TRBV5-1; 13 positions match TRBD2. The V gene's germline CDR1 is SGHRS and CDR2 YFSETQ. The V and J ends lost 4 bases and 2 bases, in that order; junction bases with no gene match: 9. The CDR3 is 17 amino acids. The CDR3 DNA reads TGCGCCAGCAGCGGGGGCCTTGGACTAGCGGGGGCCTACGAGCAGTACTTC. Its protein product is CASSGGLGLAGAYEQYF.

The CDR3 sequence is CASSSGQGVYEKLFF. In DNA, the CDR3 is TGTGCCAGCAGTTCAGGACAGGGGGTATATGAAAAACTGTTTTTT. V is TRBV27 and J is TRBJ1-4; 10 nucleotides match TRBD1. V lost 4 bases, J lost 6 bases, and 5 bases stayed unmatched. The CDR3 loop spans 15 amino acids. CDR1 is MNHEY, CDR2 SMNVEV, per germline (reference sequence).

The rearrangement joins TRBV7-2 to TRBJ2-1; 7 bases are a match to TRBD2. J was trimmed by 7 bases and V by 2 bases; bases with no gene match: 2. The CDR3 length is 13 residues. Germline lookup yields CDR1 SGHTA and CDR2 FQGNSA. CDR3 residues: CASSLWGGNEQFF. CDR3 coding DNA: TGTGCCAGCAGCTTATGGGGGGGTAATGAGCAGTTCTTC.

The rearrangement links TRBV7-3 to TRBJ2-3; 13 nucleotides match TRBD2. Per the germline V gene, CDR1 is SGHTA and CDR2 is FQGTGA. There are 17 residues in the CDR3. Trimming removed 5 bases from V and 4 bases from J; junction bases left unmatched: 9. The CDR3 DNA sequence: TGTGCCAGCAGCCCAGGCACTAGCGGGAGGGGGGCAGATACGCAGTATTTT. This sequence encodes CASSPGTSGRGADTQYF.

This chain uses TRBV5-1 with TRBJ2-5, with a tentative D call TRBD1 (6 bases). The CDR3 is 14 residues long. From germline, CDR1 is SGHRS and CDR2 YFSETQ. The V end lost 5 bases, the J end lost 5 bases, and 16 bases lay between the germline ends. The CDR3 spells CASRIGGTGETQYF. The CDR3 coding sequence is TGCGCCAGCAGAATTGGGGGAACAGGGGAGACCCAGTACTTC.

The V call is TRBV7-9, the J call TRBJ1-3, with D unclear. The length of the CDR3 is 16 residues. Germline V gene sequence: CDR1 SEHNR, CDR2 FQNEAQ (reference sequence). V dropped 0 bases and J dropped 4 bases, with 13 bases sitting between them. CDR3 nucleotides: TGTGCCAGCAGCTTAGCGAGGTCGATTTACGGAAACACCATATATTTT. It specifies CASSLARSIYGNTIYF.

This clone was recorded once. CDR3 bases: TGTGCCAGCAGCTTCTTCAAAAACATTCAGTACTTC. This codes for CASSFFKNIQYF. The V gene is TRBV7-2, the J gene TRBJ2-4; D remains unclear. V dropped 3 bases and J dropped 3 bases, with 3 bases sitting between them. CDR3 length: 12 residues. Germline assignment: CDR1 SGHTA and CDR2 FQGNSA.

This sequence joins TRBV19 and TRBJ2-2, with TRBD1 as a possible D gene (5 bases). The CDR3 consists of 13 residues. Germline CDR1 and CDR2: LNHDA and SQIVND (reference sequence). The V end lost 4 bases, the J end lost 7 bases, and 10 bases lay between the germline ends. In nucleotides, the CDR3 is TGTGCCAGTAGTAGGGGCTTCGTCGGGGAGCTGTTTTTT. Protein product: CASSRGFVGELFF.

CDR3 region: CASSPYQGNEQFF. In DNA form, the CDR3 reads TGTGCCAGCAGTCCATACCAGGGAAATGAGCAGTTCTTC. The chain has TRBV2 and TRBJ2-1; possible D gene TRBD1, 5 bases. This CDR3 has 13 amino acids. V dropped 5 bases and J dropped 7 bases, with 12 bases sitting between them. Germline values: CDR1 SNHLY, CDR2 FYNNEI.

The chain employs TRBV7-8 and TRBJ2-2; 8 bases fit TRBD2. The V gene's germline CDR1 is SGHVS and CDR2 FQNEAQ. This CDR3 spans 16 amino acids. V dropped 4 bases and J dropped 5; count of bases not matched to a gene: 9. The CDR3 reads CASSSRAGEGTGELFF. The CDR3 DNA reads as TGTGCCAGCAGCTCCCGAGCGGGGGAAGGGACCGGGGAGCTGTTTTTT.

This clone is medium-sized by share. V usage is TRBV2 and J usage is TRBJ1-4; TRBD1 aligns across 9 bases. V was clipped by 6 bases and J by 8 bases; unmatched bases: 7. This CDR3 has 14 residues. The germline V gene encodes CDR1 SNHLY and CDR2 FYNNEI. The chain's CDR3 is CASRRDREGEKLFF. In DNA form, the CDR3 reads TGTGCCAGCAGACGGGACAGGGAAGGGGAAAAACTGTTTTTT.

The chain uses TRBV5-5 and TRBJ1-2; the match to TRBD1 covers 7 bases. Germline-derived CDR1 and CDR2 are SGHKS and YYEKEE (reference sequence). There are 14 residues in the CDR3. Trimming at V came to 0 bases and at J to 4 bases, leaving 3 bases not matched to a gene. CDR3 residues: CASSLVGTAYGYTF. The CDR3 nucleotides read TGTGCCAGCAGCTTGGTGGGGACAGCCTATGGCTACACCTTC.

V gene TRBV5-1 combines with J gene TRBJ2-7; perhaps TRBD1 as D (6 bases). This CDR3 region has 13 residues. Per the germline V gene, CDR1 is SGHRS and CDR2 is YFSETQ. Trimming took off 5 bases at V and 1 base at J, with 10 bases between the two ends. DNA of the CDR3: TGCGCCAGCAGTAGAGGGGGATCCTACGAGCAGTACTTC. Translation gives CASSRGGSYEQYF.

The V gene is TRBV19, the J gene TRBJ2-5; D gene ambiguous. Germline V gene lookup returns CDR1 LNHDA and CDR2 SQIVND (reference sequence). The CDR3 totals 14 residues. Trimming removed 7 bases at V and 7 bases at J, with 19 bases between. The CDR3 DNA follows: TGTGCCAGTAAGGGCGGCTCTCCCCCCCGGACCCAGTACTTC. This sequence encodes CASKGGSPPRTQYF.

J is TRBJ2-3 and V is TRBV5-4; 9 nucleotides match TRBD2. Unmatched junction bases numbered 9, after V lost 0 bases and J lost 4 bases. CDR3 length equals 17 residues. Germline CDR1 SGHNT, CDR2 YYREEE (reference sequence). The CDR3 is CASSLVRGTSFSDTQYF. The DNA for the CDR3 is TGTGCCAGCAGCTTGGTCCGGGGGACTAGCTTTTCAGATACGCAGTATTTT. The variable domain in full, completed from reference TRBV5-4 and TRBJ2-3, reads ETGVTQSPTHLIKTRGQQVTLRCSSQSGHNTVSWYQQALGQGPQFIFQYYREEENGRGNFPPRFSGLQFPNYSSELNVNALELDDSALYLCASSLVRGTSFSDTQYFGPGTRLTVL.

The rearrangement links TRBV9 to TRBJ2-3, with D perhaps TRBD2 (7 bases). CDR3 size: 21 residues. Germline V gene data show CDR1 as SGDLS and CDR2 as YYNGEE. V was shortened by 2 bases and J by 0 bases, with 28 bases between the two germline ends. CDR3 nucleotides: TGTGCCAGCAGCGTCTCGACCCATCGATGGGGGGCTAGCGGCAGCACAGATACGCAGTATTTT. This codes for CASSVSTHRWGASGSTDTQYF.

The gene calls are TRBV29-1 and TRBJ2-2, with TRBD1 identical over 10 bases. CDR3 length: 14 residues. Germline CDR1 is SQVTM and CDR2 is ANQGSEA. J lost 6 bases, V lost 7 bases, and 8 bases had no gene match. The CDR3: CSALDRGLAGELFF. The CDR3, as DNA: TGCAGCGCCTTAGACAGGGGGCTGGCCGGGGAGCTGTTTTTT.

The J gene is TRBJ2-5, the V gene TRBV5-1; 10 nucleotides agree with TRBD1. Unmatched junction bases numbered 4, after V lost 7 bases and J lost 4 bases. Looked up from germline, CDR1 is SGHRS and CDR2 is YFSETQ. This CDR3 has 13 amino acids. As DNA, the CDR3 is TGCGCCAGCGGAGGGACAGGGGCAGAGACCCAGTACTTC. Translation gives CASGGTGAETQYF. Full variable domain (missing parts from reference TRBV5-1 and TRBJ2-5): KAGVTQTPRYLIKTRGQQVTLSCSPISGHRSVSWYQQTPGQGLQFLFEYFSETQRNKGNFPGRFSGRQFSNSRSEMNVSTLELGDSALYLCASGGTGAETQYFGPGTRLLVL.

V usage is TRBV28 and J usage is TRBJ1-2, with D perhaps TRBD1 (5 bases). The germline CDR1 and CDR2 sequences are MDHEN and SYDVKM. Between the trimmed V and J ends, which lost 6 bases and 5 bases, there was a span of 16 bases. The CDR3 sequence is 14 residues long. The CDR3 here is CASSPEGHLYGYTF. The CDR3 region has the DNA TGTGCCAGCAGCCCCGAGGGGCACCTTTATGGCTACACCTTC.

J is TRBJ2-1 and V is TRBV7-2; a possible D gene is TRBD2 (5 bases). CDR3 size: 14 residues. Deletions cut 5 bases from V and 9 bases from J, with 17 bases between. The V gene's germline CDR1 is SGHTA and CDR2 FQGNSA. Here the CDR3 reads CASSQLWGEGEQFF. The CDR3 DNA reads as TGTGCCAGCAGCCAGCTTTGGGGTGAGGGTGAGCAGTTCTTC.

This chain connects TRBV15 to TRBJ2-3; possibly TRBD2 for D (7 bases). The V end was cut by 11 bases, the J end by 3 bases, with 21 bases between. Per the germline V gene, CDR1 is LNHNV and CDR2 is YYDKDF (reference sequence). The CDR3 runs 15 residues. The CDR3 protein is CASLGAGAPTDTQYF. CDR3 bases: TGTGCCTCCCTGGGGGCGGGGGCGCCGACAGATACGCAGTATTTT.

The sample holds a few counts of this clone. CDR3 coding DNA: TGTGCCAGCAACGAACCGGGGTCGAGCTCCTACGAGCAGTACTTC. This gives the protein CASNEPGSSSYEQYF. This chain connects TRBV6-1 to TRBJ2-7, with D perhaps matching TRBD2 (5 bases). Deletions cut 7 bases from V and 0 bases from J, with 16 bases between. Germline lookup yields CDR1 MNHNS and CDR2 SASEGT. This CDR3 spans 15 amino acids.

This clone was observed a few times. The chain links TRBV7-2 to TRBJ1-2; D possibly corresponds to TRBD1 (6 bases). The CDR3 runs to 13 residues. Germline CDR1 reads SGHTA; CDR2 reads FQGNSA. Trimming took 7 bases from V and 8 from J, leaving 17 bases between them. CDR3 sequence: CASTPGRGEGYTF. CDR3 coding DNA: TGTGCCAGCACCCCGGGGAGGGGGGAAGGCTACACCTTC.

The chain uses TRBV25-1 and TRBJ2-7; D remains ambiguous. V lost 1 base and J 4 bases, leaving 8 bases between the germline ends. Germline CDR1 and CDR2: MGHDK and SYGVNS. CDR3 length equals 13 residues. The CDR3 bases are TGTGCCAGCAGTGAATTATACATGTACGAGCAGTACTTC. It codes for CASSELYMYEQYF.

The J gene is TRBJ1-6, the V gene TRBV4-2, with D hard to call. This CDR3 is built from 15 residues. The V and J ends lost 3 bases and 9 bases respectively, with 15 bases between them. Germline assignment: CDR1 LGHNA and CDR2 YNFKEQ. The CDR3: CASSQTGIAGSPLHF. CDR3 nucleotides: TGTGCCAGCAGCCAGACTGGGATTGCGGGTTCACCCCTCCACTTT.